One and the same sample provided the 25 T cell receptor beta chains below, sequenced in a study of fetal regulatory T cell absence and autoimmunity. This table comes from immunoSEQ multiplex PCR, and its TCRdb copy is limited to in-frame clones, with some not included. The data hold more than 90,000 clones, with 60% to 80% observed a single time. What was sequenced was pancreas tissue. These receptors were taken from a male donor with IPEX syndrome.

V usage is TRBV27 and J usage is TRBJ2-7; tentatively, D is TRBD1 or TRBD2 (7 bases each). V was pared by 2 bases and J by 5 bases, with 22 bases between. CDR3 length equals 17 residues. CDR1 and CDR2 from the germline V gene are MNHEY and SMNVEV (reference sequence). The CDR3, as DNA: TGTGCCAGCAGTTTAGGCCTCTACAGGGGCGGGGGACACGAGCAGTACTTC. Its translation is CASSLGLYRGGGHEQYF.

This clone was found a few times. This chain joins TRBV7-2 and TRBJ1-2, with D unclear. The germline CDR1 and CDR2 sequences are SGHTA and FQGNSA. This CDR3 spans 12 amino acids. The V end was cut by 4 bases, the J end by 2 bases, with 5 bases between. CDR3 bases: TGTGCCAGCAGCTCAGACAACTATGGCTACACCTTC. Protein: CASSSDNYGYTF. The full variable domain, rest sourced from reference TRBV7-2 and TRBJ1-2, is GAGVSQSPSNKVTEKGKDVELRCDPISGHTALYWYRQSLGQGLEFLIYFQGNSAPDKSGLPSDRFSAERTGGSVSTLTIQRTQQEDSAVYLCASSSDNYGYTFGSGTRLTVV.

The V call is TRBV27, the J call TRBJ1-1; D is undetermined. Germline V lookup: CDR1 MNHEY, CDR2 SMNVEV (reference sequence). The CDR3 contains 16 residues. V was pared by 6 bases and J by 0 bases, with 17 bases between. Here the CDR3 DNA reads TGTGCCAGCAGCGACCTTACCGAGGCGATGAACACTGAAGCTTTCTTT. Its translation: CASSDLTEAMNTEAFF.

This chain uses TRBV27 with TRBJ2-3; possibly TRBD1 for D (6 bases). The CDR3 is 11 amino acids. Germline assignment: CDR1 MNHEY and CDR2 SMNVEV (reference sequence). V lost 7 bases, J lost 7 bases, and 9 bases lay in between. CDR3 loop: CASTQGHTQYF. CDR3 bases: TGTGCCAGCACTCAGGGGCATACGCAGTATTTT.

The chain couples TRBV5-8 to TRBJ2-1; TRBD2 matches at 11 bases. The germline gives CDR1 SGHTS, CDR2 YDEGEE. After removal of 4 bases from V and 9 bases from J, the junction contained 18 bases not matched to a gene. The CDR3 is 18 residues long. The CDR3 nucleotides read TGTGCCAGCAGCCTACTAGCGGGGGCACGTACTATCCCAGCTGAGCAGTTCTTC. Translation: CASSLLAGARTIPAEQFF.

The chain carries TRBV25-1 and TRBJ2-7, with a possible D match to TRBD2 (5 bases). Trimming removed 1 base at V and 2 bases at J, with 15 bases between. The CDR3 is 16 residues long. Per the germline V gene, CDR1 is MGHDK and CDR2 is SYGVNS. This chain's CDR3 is CASSELNNEGTYEQYF. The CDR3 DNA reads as TGTGCCAGCAGTGAATTGAACAATGAGGGTACCTACGAGCAGTACTTC.

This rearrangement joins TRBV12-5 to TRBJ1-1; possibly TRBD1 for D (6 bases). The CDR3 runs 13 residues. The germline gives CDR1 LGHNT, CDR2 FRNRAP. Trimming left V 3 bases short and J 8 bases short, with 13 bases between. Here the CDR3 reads CASGLYTGKEAFF. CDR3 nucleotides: TGTGCTAGTGGTTTATATACAGGGAAGGAAGCTTTCTTT.

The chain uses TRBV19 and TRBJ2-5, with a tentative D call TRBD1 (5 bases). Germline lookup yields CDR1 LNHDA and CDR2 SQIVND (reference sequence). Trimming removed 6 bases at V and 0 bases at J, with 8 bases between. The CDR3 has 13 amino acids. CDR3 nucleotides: TGTGCCAGTAGCCGACAGTACCAAGAGACCCAGTACTTC. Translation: CASSRQYQETQYF.

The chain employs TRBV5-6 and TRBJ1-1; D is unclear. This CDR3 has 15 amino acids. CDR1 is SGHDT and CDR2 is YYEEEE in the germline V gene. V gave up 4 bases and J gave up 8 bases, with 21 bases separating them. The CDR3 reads CASSLRWLLPAEAFF. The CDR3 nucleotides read TGTGCCAGCAGCCTCCGGTGGCTTCTCCCGGCGGAAGCTTTCTTT. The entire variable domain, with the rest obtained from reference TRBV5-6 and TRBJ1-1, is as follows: DAGVTQSPTHLIKTRGQQVTLRCSPKSGHDTVSWYQQALGQGPQFIFQYYEEEERQRGNFPDRFSGHQFPNYSSELNVNALLLGDSALYLCASSLRWLLPAEAFFGQGTRLTVV.

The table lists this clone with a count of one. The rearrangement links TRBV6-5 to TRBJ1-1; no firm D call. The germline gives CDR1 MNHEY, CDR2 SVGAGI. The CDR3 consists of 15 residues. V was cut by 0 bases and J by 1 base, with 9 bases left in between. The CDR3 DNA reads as TGTGCCAGCAGTTACTCTGCGGAAACGAACACTGAAGCTTTCTTT. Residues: CASSYSAETNTEAFF.

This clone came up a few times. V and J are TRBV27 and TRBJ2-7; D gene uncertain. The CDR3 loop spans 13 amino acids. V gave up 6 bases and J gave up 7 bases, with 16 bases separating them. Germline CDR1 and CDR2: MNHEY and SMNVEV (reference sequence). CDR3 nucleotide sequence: TGTGCCAGCAGCCCCCAGTGGCCGCGTGAGCAGTACTTC. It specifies CASSPQWPREQYF.

The CDR3 DNA follows: TGTGCCAGCAGCGTAGCTAGCGGGGGGGCCACAGATACGCAGTATTTT. This encodes CASSVASGGATDTQYF. The chain links TRBV9 to TRBJ2-3, with TRBD2 identical over 12 bases. The CDR3 is 16 amino acids. V shed 0 bases and J 2 bases; nucleotides not matched to a gene: 1. Germline loops: CDR1 SGDLS, CDR2 YYNGEE.

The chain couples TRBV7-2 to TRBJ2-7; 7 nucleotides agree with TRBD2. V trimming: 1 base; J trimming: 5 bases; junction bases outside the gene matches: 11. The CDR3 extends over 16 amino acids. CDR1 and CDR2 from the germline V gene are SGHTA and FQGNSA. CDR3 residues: CASSLVGGGSVHEQYF. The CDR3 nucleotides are TGTGCCAGCAGCTTAGTCGGCGGCGGGAGTGTCCACGAGCAGTACTTC.

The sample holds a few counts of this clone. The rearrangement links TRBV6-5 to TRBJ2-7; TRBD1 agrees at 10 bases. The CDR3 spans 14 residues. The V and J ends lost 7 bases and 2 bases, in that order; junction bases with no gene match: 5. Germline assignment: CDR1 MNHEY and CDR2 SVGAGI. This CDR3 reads CASKRGQGAYEQYF. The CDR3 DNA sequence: TGTGCCAGCAAAAGAGGACAGGGGGCCTACGAGCAGTACTTC.

The CDR3 nucleotides read TGTGCCAGCAGCTCCTACGGGGGCAATCAGCCCCAGCATTTT. Translating it yields CASSSYGGNQPQHF. The V call is TRBV7-2, the J call TRBJ1-5; no firm D call. Trimming pared 4 bases from V and 2 bases from J, leaving 9 bases between. This CDR3 comprises 14 residues. Germline CDR1 reads SGHTA; CDR2 reads FQGNSA. Looking up the rest from reference TRBV7-2 and TRBJ1-5 gives the full variable domain: GAGVSQSPSNKVTEKGKDVELRCDPISGHTALYWYRQSLGQGLEFLIYFQGNSAPDKSGLPSDRFSAERTGGSVSTLTIQRTQQEDSAVYLCASSSYGGNQPQHFGDGTRLSIL.

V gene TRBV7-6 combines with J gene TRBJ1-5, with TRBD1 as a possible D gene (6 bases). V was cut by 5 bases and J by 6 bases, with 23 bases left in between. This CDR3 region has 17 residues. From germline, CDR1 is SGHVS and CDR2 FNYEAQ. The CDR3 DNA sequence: TGTGCCAGCAGCCCTGGAGGGGGGATCGGACCGGGTCAGCCCCAGCATTTT. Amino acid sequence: CASSPGGGIGPGQPQHF. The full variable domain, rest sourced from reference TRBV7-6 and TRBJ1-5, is GAGVSQSPRYKVTKRGQDVALRCDPISGHVSLYWYRQALGQGPEFLTYFNYEAQQDKSGLPNDRFSAERPEGSISTLTIQRTEQRDSAMYRCASSPGGGIGPGQPQHFGDGTRLSIL.

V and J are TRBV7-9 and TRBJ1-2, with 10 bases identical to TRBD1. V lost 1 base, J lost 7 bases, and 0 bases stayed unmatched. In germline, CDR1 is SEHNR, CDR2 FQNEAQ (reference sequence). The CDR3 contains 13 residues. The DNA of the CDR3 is TGTGCCAGCAGCTTAGGGACAGGGGGTGGCTACACCTTC. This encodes CASSLGTGGGYTF.

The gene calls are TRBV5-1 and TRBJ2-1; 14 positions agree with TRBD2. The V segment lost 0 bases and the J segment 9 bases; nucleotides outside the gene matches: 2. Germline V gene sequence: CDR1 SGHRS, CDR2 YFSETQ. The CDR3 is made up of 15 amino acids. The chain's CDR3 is CASSLEGLAGAEQFF. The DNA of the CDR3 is TGCGCCAGCAGCTTGGAGGGACTAGCGGGAGCTGAGCAGTTCTTC.

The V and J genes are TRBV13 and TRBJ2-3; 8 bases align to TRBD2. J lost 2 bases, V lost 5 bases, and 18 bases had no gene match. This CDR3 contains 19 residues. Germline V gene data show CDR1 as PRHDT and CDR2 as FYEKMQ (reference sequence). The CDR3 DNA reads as TGTGCCAGCAGCATAGTCGGAGCGGGGGTAGGGGCCCACACAGATACGCAGTATTTT. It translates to CASSIVGAGVGAHTDTQYF.

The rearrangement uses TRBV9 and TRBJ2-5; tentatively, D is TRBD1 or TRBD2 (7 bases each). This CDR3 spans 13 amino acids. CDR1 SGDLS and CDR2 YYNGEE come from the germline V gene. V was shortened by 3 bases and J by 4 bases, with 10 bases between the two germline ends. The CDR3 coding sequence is TGTGCCAGCAGCGGGGAGGGGGCAGAGACCCAGTACTTC. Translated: CASSGEGAETQYF.

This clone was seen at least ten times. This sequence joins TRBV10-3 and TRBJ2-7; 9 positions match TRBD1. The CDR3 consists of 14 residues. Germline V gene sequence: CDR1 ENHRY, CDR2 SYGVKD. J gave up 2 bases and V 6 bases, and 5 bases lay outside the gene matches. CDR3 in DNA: TGTGCCATCAGAGACAGGGGGGAGACCTACGAGCAGTACTTC. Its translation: CAIRDRGETYEQYF.

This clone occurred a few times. The CDR3 here is CASSLHSRSYEQYF. The DNA of the CDR3 is TGTGCCAGCAGCTTACACAGCCGCTCGTACGAGCAGTACTTC. V usage is TRBV11-2 and J usage is TRBJ2-7; D uncertain. Trimming left V 2 bases short and J 4 bases short, with 12 bases between. CDR1 and CDR2 from the germline V gene are SGHAT and FQNNGV. The CDR3 has 14 amino acids.

CDR3: CASRDPSRNINEQFF. The CDR3 coding sequence is TGTGCCAGCAGAGACCCCTCGCGGAACATTAATGAGCAGTTCTTC. This chain uses TRBV2 with TRBJ2-1, with D unclear. The germline CDR1 and CDR2 sequences are SNHLY and FYNNEI. The ends were cut back, 6 bases at V and 7 bases at J, with 19 bases in the middle. The CDR3 loop spans 15 amino acids.

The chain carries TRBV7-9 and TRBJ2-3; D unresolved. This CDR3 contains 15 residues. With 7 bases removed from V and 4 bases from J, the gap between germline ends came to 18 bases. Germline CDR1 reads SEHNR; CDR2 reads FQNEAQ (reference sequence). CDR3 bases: TGTGCCAGCACCCCCGCCTCCGCTTCCCCAGATACGCAGTATTTT. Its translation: CASTPASASPDTQYF.

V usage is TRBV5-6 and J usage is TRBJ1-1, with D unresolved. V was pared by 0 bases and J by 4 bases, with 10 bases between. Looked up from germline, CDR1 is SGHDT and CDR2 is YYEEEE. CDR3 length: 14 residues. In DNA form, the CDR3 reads TGTGCCAGCAGCTTGGACTTCGGTATCACTGAAGCTTTCTTT. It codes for CASSLDFGITEAFF.